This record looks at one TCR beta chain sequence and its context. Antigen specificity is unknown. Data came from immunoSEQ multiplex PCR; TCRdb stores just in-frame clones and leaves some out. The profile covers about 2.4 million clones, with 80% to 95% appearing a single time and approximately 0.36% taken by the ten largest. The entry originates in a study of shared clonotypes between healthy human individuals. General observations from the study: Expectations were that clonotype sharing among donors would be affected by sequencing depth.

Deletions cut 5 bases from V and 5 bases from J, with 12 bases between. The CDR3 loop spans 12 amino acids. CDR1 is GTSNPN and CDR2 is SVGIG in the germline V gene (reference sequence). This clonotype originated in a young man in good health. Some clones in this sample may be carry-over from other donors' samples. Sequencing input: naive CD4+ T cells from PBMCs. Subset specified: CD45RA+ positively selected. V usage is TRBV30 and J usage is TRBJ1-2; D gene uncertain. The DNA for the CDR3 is TGTGCCTGGGCAGGATTTTATTATGGCTACACCTTC. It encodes CAWAGFYYGYTF.